The 29 T cell receptor beta chains in this list originate from one sample, sequenced in a study of cytotoxic CD8 clonotypes in ibrutinib-treated CLL. Using immunoSEQ multiplex PCR, the repertoire was profiled, and TCRdb retains in-frame clones only, with some absent. The sample lists 70,000 to 80,000 clones, approximately 82% occurring once. The input for sequencing was PBMCs, taken after 24 months of ibrutinib treatment. These receptors all stem from a human donor with chronic lymphocytic leukemia.

The rearrangement links TRBV28 to TRBJ2-2; the match to TRBD1 covers 7 bases. Trimming removed 8 bases from V and 6 bases from J; junction bases left unmatched: 15. There are 16 residues in the CDR3. Per germline, CDR1 MDHEN and CDR2 SYDVKM. The CDR3: CASLRTGPLGAGELFF. CDR3 nucleotides: TGTGCCAGCCTACGGACAGGCCCCTTAGGGGCCGGGGAGCTGTTTTTT.

This chain links TRBV9 with TRBJ1-2; 8 positions match TRBD1. Per germline, CDR1 SGDLS and CDR2 YYNGEE. J was trimmed by 4 bases and V by 0 bases; bases with no gene match: 5. There are 15 residues in the CDR3. CDR3 in amino acids: CASSVAGGGGYGYTF. The CDR3 DNA follows: TGTGCCAGCAGCGTAGCAGGGGGCGGCGGCTATGGCTACACCTTC.

CDR3 amino acids: CASRGTSGRNEQFF. The CDR3 nucleotides are TGTGCCAGCAGGGGGACTAGCGGAAGAAATGAGCAGTTCTTC. J is TRBJ2-1 and V is TRBV6-6; 11 bases are shared with TRBD2. Germline trimming cut 6 bases from V and 7 bases from J; bases unmatched to any gene: 5. CDR3 length equals 14 residues. CDR1 MNHNY and CDR2 SVGAGI come from the germline V gene (reference sequence).

V and J are TRBV5-1 and TRBJ2-6; weak D call: TRBD1 (5 bases). Per the germline V gene, CDR1 is SGHRS and CDR2 is YFSETQ. V lost 1 base and J 2 bases, leaving 22 bases between the germline ends. There are 20 residues in the CDR3. The CDR3 here is CASSLTYPNFVGAGANVLTF. In nucleotides, the CDR3 is TGCGCCAGCAGCTTGACATACCCCAATTTCGTAGGGGCTGGGGCCAACGTCCTGACTTTC.

The chain employs TRBV5-8 and TRBJ1-4; 9 bases align to TRBD1. Germline CDR1 and CDR2: SGHTS and YDEGEE. The length of the CDR3 is 15 residues. The V gene end was trimmed by 7 bases and the J gene end by 3 bases; junction bases not matched to a gene: 7. The DNA of the CDR3 is TGTGCCAGCGACTCACAGGGGGCTGCTAATGAAAAACTGTTTTTT. Its protein product is CASDSQGAANEKLFF.

The V gene is TRBV5-1, the J gene TRBJ2-1, with 11 positions matching TRBD2. The CDR3 sequence is 18 residues long. CDR1 is SGHRS, CDR2 YFSETQ, per germline. V trimming: 3 bases; J trimming: 0 bases; junction bases outside the gene matches: 8. The CDR3 here is CASSSGLAVSSSYNEQFF. Here the CDR3 DNA reads TGCGCCAGCAGCTCGGGACTAGCGGTCTCGAGCTCCTACAATGAGCAGTTCTTC. The full variable domain, rest sourced from reference TRBV5-1 and TRBJ2-1, is KAGVTQTPRYLIKTRGQQVTLSCSPISGHRSVSWYQQTPGQGLQFLFEYFSETQRNKGNFPGRFSGRQFSNSRSEMNVSTLELGDSALYLCASSSGLAVSSSYNEQFFGPGTRLTVL.

The V gene is TRBV28, the J gene TRBJ1-2, with TRBD1 identical over 11 bases. CDR1 is MDHEN, CDR2 SYDVKM, per germline. CDR3 length: 15 amino acids. V lost 6 bases and J lost 5; bases outside the gene matches: 8. The CDR3 loop is CASRGQGAFGYGYTF. DNA for the CDR3: TGTGCCAGCAGAGGACAGGGGGCGTTCGGGTATGGCTACACCTTC.

The chain recombines TRBV19 with TRBJ2-3, with D tentatively TRBD1 (5 bases). The CDR3 loop spans 13 amino acids. Trimming removed 5 bases at V and 3 bases at J, with 9 bases between. Germline V lookup: CDR1 LNHDA, CDR2 SQIVND (reference sequence). CDR3 coding DNA: TGTGCCAGTAGTGCCAGGGTAACAGATACGCAGTATTTT. It is translated as CASSARVTDTQYF.

This clone was observed a single time. The chain has TRBV27 and TRBJ2-7; no clear D. Germline CDR1 is MNHEY and CDR2 is SMNVEV (reference sequence). This CDR3 is 14 amino acids long. V was cut by 6 bases and J by 2 bases, with 14 bases left in between. CDR3 DNA sequence: TGTGCCAGCAGACATCCCGGAACCGCCTACGAGCAGTACTTC. Translated, it gives CASRHPGTAYEQYF.

This clone was observed once. The V gene is TRBV15, the J gene TRBJ1-4, with D unresolved. This CDR3 region has 15 residues. V dropped 0 bases and J dropped 0 bases, with 5 bases sitting between them. Per the germline V gene, CDR1 is LNHNV and CDR2 is YYDKDF (reference sequence). The CDR3 sequence: CATSRETSTNEKLFF. CDR3 DNA sequence: TGTGCCACCAGCAGAGAAACCTCAACTAATGAAAAACTGTTTTTT.

This chain links TRBV4-3 with TRBJ2-7, with 7 bases matching TRBD2. J gave up 3 bases and V 6 bases, and 14 bases lay outside the gene matches. The CDR3 totals 16 residues. Per the germline V gene, CDR1 is LGHNA and CDR2 is YSLEER. DNA of the CDR3: TGCGCCAGCAGTCCCTCAGGGAGGGTTGGAGGCTACGAGCAGTACTTC. It encodes CASSPSGRVGGYEQYF.

The V gene is TRBV11-3, the J gene TRBJ2-1; D ambiguous. This CDR3 is built from 12 residues. The V end was cut by 2 bases, the J end by 8 bases, with 7 bases between. The germline V gene encodes CDR1 SGHNT and CDR2 YENEEA. The CDR3 nucleotides read TGTGCCAGCAGCTTATCCGGCTATGAGCAGTTCTTC. Protein product: CASSLSGYEQFF.

Only one count was recorded for this clone. The rearrangement joins TRBV28 to TRBJ2-3; TRBD1 agrees at 9 bases. The germline gives CDR1 MDHEN, CDR2 SYDVKM. With 6 bases clipped from V and 3 bases from J, the junction kept 4 bases outside the gene matches. This CDR3 is built from 14 residues. This CDR3 reads CASRHGQGTDTQYF. The CDR3, as DNA: TGTGCCAGCAGACACGGACAGGGGACAGATACGCAGTATTTT.

This chain's CDR3 is CASSSPGPSYEQYF. The CDR3 coding sequence is TGTGCCAGCAGTTCGCCGGGACCCTCCTACGAGCAGTACTTC. This chain joins TRBV28 and TRBJ2-7; tentatively, D is TRBD1 or TRBD2 (5 bases each). The ends were cut back, 4 bases at V and 0 bases at J, with 10 bases in the middle. The CDR3 runs 14 residues. Germline loops: CDR1 MDHEN, CDR2 SYDVKM.

The chain carries TRBV9 and TRBJ2-7; 11 bases are a match to TRBD1. V was pared by 0 bases and J by 5 bases, with 1 base of the junction left unmatched. The CDR3 runs 14 residues. Germline assignment: CDR1 SGDLS and CDR2 YYNGEE. The CDR3 here is CASSVGTGGDEQYF. CDR3 nucleotides: TGTGCCAGCAGCGTAGGGACAGGGGGCGACGAGCAGTACTTC.

This chain uses TRBV6-6 with TRBJ2-3; a weak D match, TRBD1 (5 bases). Germline CDR1 and CDR2: MNHNY and SVGAGI (reference sequence). The CDR3 runs 15 residues. V gave up 0 bases and J gave up 2 bases, with 9 bases separating them. CDR3 nucleotide sequence: TGTGCCAGCAGTTACTCAGGGGATTCCACAGATACGCAGTATTTT. Its protein product is CASSYSGDSTDTQYF.

The CDR3 region is CASSLGQGIGYTF. In DNA, the CDR3 is TGTGCCAGCAGCTTAGGACAGGGCATTGGCTACACCTTC. The gene calls are TRBV7-2 and TRBJ1-2; TRBD1 matches at 7 bases. There are 13 residues in the CDR3. Germline CDR1 is SGHTA and CDR2 is FQGNSA. Unmatched junction bases numbered 3, after V lost 1 base and J lost 7 bases.

The chain is built from TRBV19 and TRBJ1-5, with D uncertain. CDR1 LNHDA and CDR2 SQIVND come from the germline V gene (reference sequence). The CDR3 has 11 amino acids. V lost 7 bases to trimming and J lost 9 bases, with 10 bases between them. This chain's CDR3 is CASNTGGPQHF. CDR3 nucleotide sequence: TGTGCCAGTAACACGGGTGGGCCCCAGCATTTT.

The chain is built from TRBV4-2 and TRBJ2-7; D ambiguous. The J call may be in error: the DNA end matches TRBJ2-5 better. The CDR3 length is 14 residues. Germline CDR1 reads LGHNA; CDR2 reads YNFKEQ. The CDR3 region has the DNA TGTGCCAGCAGCCAAGCCACCGATATGAAGACCCAGTACTTC. It translates to CASSQATDMKTQYF.

V usage is TRBV30 and J usage is TRBJ1-2; D is unclear. The CDR3 spans 12 residues. The germline gives CDR1 GTSNPN, CDR2 SVGIG (reference sequence). V was shortened by 3 bases and J by 4 bases, with 9 bases between the two germline ends. This CDR3 is CAWSVNIYGYTF. DNA of the CDR3: TGTGCCTGGAGCGTCAATATCTATGGCTACACCTTC.

This clone was picked up a small number of times. This CDR3 is CASSLGAHTTDTQYF. Here the CDR3 DNA reads TGTGCCAGCAGCTTAGGAGCGCATACCACAGATACGCAGTATTTT. The chain has TRBV7-8 and TRBJ2-3; D remains unclear. Germline CDR1 is SGHVS and CDR2 is FQNEAQ. The CDR3 loop spans 15 amino acids. V was trimmed by 1 base and J by 2 bases, leaving 10 bases between them. The entire variable domain, with the rest obtained from reference TRBV7-8 and TRBJ2-3, is as follows: GAGVSQSPRYKVAKRGQDVALRCDPISGHVSLFWYQQALGQGPEFLTYFQNEAQLDKSGLPSDRFFAERPEGSVSTLKIQRTQQEDSAVYLCASSLGAHTTDTQYFGPGTRLTVL.

This clone was seen a few times. The chain uses TRBV28 and TRBJ1-5; no firm D call. Trimming removed 5 bases from V and 7 bases from J, with 9 bases in between. The CDR3 length is 12 residues. The germline V gene encodes CDR1 MDHEN and CDR2 SYDVKM. The DNA for the CDR3 is TGTGCCAGCAGTCGGGGTTCACAGCCCCAGCATTTT. Translation: CASSRGSQPQHF. Combining the CDR3 with reference TRBV28 and TRBJ1-5 gives the whole variable domain DVKVTQSSRYLVKRTGEKVFLECVQDMDHENMFWYRQDPGLGLRLIYFSYDVKMKEKGDIPEGYSVSREKKERFSLILESASTNQTSMYLCASSRGSQPQHFGDGTRLSIL.

V is TRBV28 and J is TRBJ2-7; TRBD1 matches 10 bases. V lost 2 bases to trimming and J lost 9 bases; unmatched junction nucleotides: 13. CDR1 and CDR2 (germline): MDHEN, SYDVKM. This CDR3 is 16 amino acids long. The CDR3 nucleotides read TGTGCCAGCAGTTTAATCGGGACAGGGGAACAGGTGGTGCAGTACTTC. Its protein is CASSLIGTGEQVVQYF.

J is TRBJ2-1 and V is TRBV11-2; 15 bases line up with TRBD2. The CDR3 extends over 15 amino acids. From germline, CDR1 is SGHAT and CDR2 FQNNGV. V was pared by 5 bases and J by 7 bases, with 3 bases of the junction left unmatched. This chain's CDR3 is CASSAGLAGGNEQFF. DNA of the CDR3: TGTGCCAGCAGCGCGGGACTAGCGGGAGGTAATGAGCAGTTCTTC.

This clone turned up a few times. V and J are TRBV2 and TRBJ2-3; D unresolved. This CDR3 contains 12 residues. V gave up 6 bases and J gave up 6 bases, with 10 bases separating them. The germline CDR1 and CDR2 sequences are SNHLY and FYNNEI. The CDR3 spells CASRRSVDTQYF. The CDR3 nucleotides are TGTGCCAGCAGGCGATCCGTGGATACGCAGTATTTT.

The count of this clone is one. The chain links TRBV29-1 to TRBJ1-1; 7 bases align to TRBD1. This CDR3 is 14 amino acids long. J was trimmed by 4 bases and V by 7 bases; bases with no gene match: 12. Per germline, CDR1 SQVTM and CDR2 ANQGSEA. The CDR3 nucleotides read TGCAGCGCCTCCGGGGGGTCAGGGGGCACTGAAGCTTTCTTT. Translated, it gives CSASGGSGGTEAFF.

The rearrangement uses TRBV28 and TRBJ2-7; D is unclear. The CDR3 sequence is 15 residues long. Trimming pared 6 bases from V and 9 bases from J, leaving 24 bases between. CDR1 MDHEN and CDR2 SYDVKM come from the germline V gene. In DNA form, the CDR3 reads TGTGCCAGCAGGAGTTCCGGCACAGAGCTACGAGGGCAGTACTTC. This translates into CASRSSGTELRGQYF.

The chain combines TRBV5-6 with TRBJ2-1; 9 nucleotides align to TRBD1. The CDR3 length is 16 residues. The germline V gene encodes CDR1 SGHDT and CDR2 YYEEEE. Trimming at V came to 2 bases and at J to 10 bases, leaving 13 bases not matched to a gene. CDR3 protein: CASSFFWDRERGEQFF. The CDR3 DNA sequence: TGTGCCAGCAGCTTCTTTTGGGACAGGGAGCGGGGCGAGCAGTTCTTC.

This clone was seen once. CDR3 bases: TGCGCCAGCAGCCAAGATAACGGAGACAGGGTGTATGGCTACACCTTC. Amino acid sequence: CASSQDNGDRVYGYTF. This chain uses TRBV4-1 with TRBJ1-2; 7 bases are shared with TRBD1. The CDR3 spans 16 residues. Germline V gene lookup returns CDR1 MGHRA and CDR2 YSYEKL. The V segment lost 0 bases and the J segment 5 bases; nucleotides outside the gene matches: 9.